Listed here is a single T cell receptor (beta chain). The target antigen is unknown. The sample is drawn from a study of cytomegalovirus exposure and HLA in healthy donors. General study results and limits: DRB1 had the most TCR associations and HLA-C the fewest, a later analysis found, with rates varying by HLA locus. Cytomegalovirus association was listed for about 180 TCR beta chains. A reported reduction in N-insertions relative to the roughly 710-donor mean was seen in an Asian-associated ancestry cluster in a later analysis.

13 Jbeta primers and 60 Vbeta primers were used for the PCR. Sequenced by immunoSEQ multiplex PCR; TCRdb stores in-frame clones only, minus some. Here the sample spans almost 200,000 clones, more than 75% being singletons. Germline assignment: CDR1 MGHDK and CDR2 SYGVNS. Between the trimmed V and J ends, which lost 3 bases and 7 bases, there was a span of 4 bases. The CDR3 has 12 residues. The J gene is TRBJ1-6, the V gene TRBV25-1; unclear D gene. The sample taken for sequencing was PBMCs. The receptor comes from a male donor in good health and CMV-seropositive. DNA for the CDR3: TGTGCCAGCAGTGAGCAGAATTCACCCCTCCACTTT. Its translation is CASSEQNSPLHF.